This TCR beta chain was recovered during a study of shared clonotypes between healthy human individuals (dated by TCRdb to about 2020). For the wider study: The cohort comprised a couple of women and a few men aged 18 to 49 years. Libraries were prepared and TCR repertoires were sequenced by different laboratories using diverse techniques, in order to increase sequencing depth and limit assay-specific biases. To estimate repertoire size and how much clonotypes are shared between individuals, the study performed deep sequencing of blood TCR repertoires from roughly five healthy adults. Leukapheresis yielded between about 0.85 and 10 billion PBMCs per donor. For each donor, three plates each were used for CD4 naive and CD4 memory, two plates were used for CD8 naive, and one plate was used for CD8 memory. The full study reports these points: Rarefaction of sorted-subset datasets indicated incomplete sequencing despite the large sequencing depth. Naive subsets generally had larger estimated clonotype richness than memory subsets. Pairwise subsampling led to the expectation that sequencing depth would affect the degree of clonotype sharing among donors. Clonotypes shared by all four sorted-subset donors showed higher generation probabilities than non-shared clonotypes. Because the study included only a small number of donors, the genetic and exposure-history diversity represented was limited. Sampling was limited to blood, and TCR repertoires in tissue likely differ from TCR repertoires in blood. Across a handful of donors, around 5% of naive CD4, approximately 4% of naive CD8, approximately 2.5% of memory CD4, and under 0.45% of memory CD8 clonotypes were shared.

TCR CDR3 regions were amplified from genomic DNA by multiplex PCR using the deep immunoSEQ assay. Genomic DNA extracted from each cell subset was distributed evenly over all wells of several immunoSEQ 96-well plates, and each plate served as one replicate. For sorted subsets, approximately 200 ng of genomic DNA, equivalent to 30,000 or so T cell genomes, went into each replicate PCR. The purified libraries were quantified using a Qubit 3.0 fluorometer, sized with a Bioanalyzer 2100, and then quantified again using the KAPA Library Quantification kit. Each immunoSEQ 96-well plate was sequenced on its own single-read 150-cycle Illumina NextSeq 550 flow cell. The source study handled its data this way. Because only junctional sequences without quality scores were contained in the immunoSEQ output, filtering matching that applied to full-length reads could not be performed. Sequences were annotated with PyIR, a Python wrapper for IgBLAST v1.9, using IMGT germline references to assign V/J genes and CDR3. Reads with weak V/J assignments (E-value above 1e-6), missing CDR3, stop codons, out-of-frame junctions, or ambiguous translated residues were removed. V3J clonotypes were defined as sequences sharing an identical inferred V gene, J gene, and CDR3 amino acid sequence. To compute the percentage overlap between repertoires, the number of shared unique clonotypes was divided by the size of the smaller repertoire. Richness of each repertoire was evaluated using RTK rarefaction, the Chao1 estimator, and Recon v2.1 estimates of unobserved clonotypes. OLGA was used to compute generation probabilities for all TCRbeta clonotypes that the gDNA method yielded from a handful of donors. The table was pulled from immuneACCESS by TCRdb, which kept in-frame rearrangements only. Such tables lose some clones; where checked, under half of the loss comes from unresolved V genes, and the rest has no known cause. That table is the source of V, J and clone size, and D and trimming were worked out from the DNA. The sample table shows millions of clones, and about 92% are seen once. 0.39% of the sample goes to the ten largest clones.

With regard to this clone: The antigen this receptor binds is unknown. No base quality values were provided; no much bigger clone lies one nucleotide off.

The donors were healthy, HIV-negative adults with no recently reported acute infections or vaccinations. Every donor was a Caucasian adult living in Nashville, Tennessee, USA. CD4+ T cells were enriched through magnetic negative selection, after which naive cells were positively selected on CD45RA and the remaining negative fraction served as the memory subset. After blood collection by leukapheresis, PBMCs were isolated using Ficoll-Histopaque density gradient centrifugation and then cryopreserved in the vapor phase of liquid nitrogen. Analytical flow cytometry was used to check the purity and quantity of each magnetically sorted T cell population. Genomic DNA was isolated from every sorted fraction and measured by UV absorbance on a Nanodrop 2000c. The sample taken for sequencing was naive CD4+ T cells from PBMCs. Per the publication, the cell subset or site label means: CD45RA+ positively selected. The TCR originated in a man between 18 and 35 years old in good health. Some clones in this sample may be carry-over from other donors' samples.

The bases are TGTGCCAGCAGCCCACCGGGTGGGGGAGACAATGAGCAGTTCTTC. Its amino acids are CASSPPGGGDNEQFF. Recombination linked TRBV7-9 to TRBJ2-1; the D segment may tentatively be TRBD1 or TRBD2, each giving 5 matched bases. V is clipped by 5 bases and J by 5 bases, and the sequence between their germline boundaries is 16 bases long. The CDR3 goes from the cysteine to the phenylalanine over 15 residues. The entry retains the CDR3 DNA only, 45 bases that are in frame from base 1. CDR1 and CDR2, looked up from the germline V gene (reference sequence), are SEHNR and FQNEAQ.